The source of this TCR beta chain is a study of blood T cells in healthy people across ages (dated by TCRdb to between 2015 and 2017). The study in broad terms: In model experiments, roughly one uniquely barcoded TCR beta cDNA molecule per two T cells was captured by template switching. To track age-related changes in TCR beta repertoire diversity, the study relied on deep sequencing normalized with unique cDNA molecular identifiers. The donors were divided into four age groups: young (average roughly 17 years), middle-aged (approximately 41), aged (under 70) and long-lived (roughly 82). For two donors (one aged 18 to 30 and one aged 80 or older), the study analyzed two additional independent replicas of 1 million unique cDNA reads from the same blood draw.

CDR1 and CDR2 are read off the germline V gene (reference sequence) as DFQATT and SNEGSKA. Cut back by 2 bases and 2 bases, the V and J ends lie 12 bases apart. Measured from the cysteine to the phenylalanine, the CDR3 is 14 residues long. The only DNA kept is the CDR3, 42 bases in frame from the first base. Overall study outcomes, separate from this receptor: Because donor CMV infection status was unknown, age-related changes in expanded clonotypes were potentially confounded. Observed TCR beta diversity per million T cells fell roughly linearly with age, and a significant reduction was already apparent by age around 44. Estimates of total diversity based on one million sequenced T cells were regarded as lower bounds and as underestimates. A strong correlation was found between observed TCR beta diversity and the percentage of naive T cells measured by flow cytometry. Because profiling used bulk unsorted PBMCs, naive and antigen-experienced compartments could not be compared conclusively. Compared with the aged group, more naive CD4+ T cells, fewer expanded clones and increased TCR diversity were shown by the long-lived group, suggesting age selection.

Systemically healthy Caucasian individuals from Russia, 39 in total and aged roughly 6 to 100 years, were included as donors. Around 10 milliliters of peripheral blood were drawn from each donor into EDTA-treated Vacutainer tubes. Ficoll-Paque density-gradient centrifugation was used to isolate PBMCs, with at least 6.5 million obtained per sample. Trizol reagent was used to extract total RNA from PBMCs, with at least 6 micrograms per sample. For every donor, an aliquot of PBMCs went through flow cytometry to measure the percentages of naive CD45RAhigh/CD27high T cells. As regards this clonotype: No cognate antigen has been identified for it. No base-level quality is on record; no much larger clone is a single base apart.

Libraries were made using 5' RACE. The instrument was an Illumina HiSeq 2500. A second PCR of roughly 7 to 11 cycles was performed with a sample-barcoded 5' primer and a J-beta primer mix. Each TCR beta cDNA molecule received a unique molecular identifier from a template-switch 5' adaptor carrying 12 random nucleotides. Each sample yielded at least 2.5 million CDR3-containing paired-end reads. All of the RNA was converted into first-strand cDNA using the Mint cDNA synthesis kit, with a TRBC-specific oligonucleotide serving as the primer. After uracil-DNA glycosylase treatment, a first 18-cycle PCR used universal primers M1SS and BC2_uni_R on all cDNA. For the original study's pipeline: Normalization of each sample was performed by random selection of 1 million high-quality reads, each carrying a distinct molecular identifier. Instead of being binned into consensus sequences, reads that shared molecular identifiers were thrown out. MiTCR, set to a Q25 quality threshold and the strictest error-elimination algorithm, was used for CDR3 identification, clonotype clustering and error correction. A nonparametric unseen species model with Euler transformation was used to estimate a lower bound on total TCR beta diversity. Using fastp trimming at Q25 and MiXCR clonotype assembly, TCRdb reanalyzed the public sequencing data and kept in-frame beta chains. Rows with a matching CDR3 protein are joined into one entry that keeps the most common DNA and genes. The V and J calls were determined by TCRdb, not by the authors. This sample has approximately 780,000 distinct CDR3 sequences in its table, and 20% to 30% of those were observed once. About 2.9% of the sample comes from the top ten.

Separately, the same data were catalogued under a study of T cells of mothers and their children. As noted in the second study: Nine systemically healthy Caucasian individuals served as donors, namely three mothers together with their six children. cDNA synthesis consumed the entire amount of extracted RNA, loaded at approximately 1.6 ug RNA in each 15 ul reaction. In the second PCR, the M1S primer added sample barcodes and 2-4 random nucleotides. Each mother yielded over 9.5 million TCR beta CDR3 reads and each child some 3 million reads. Thymic selection shapes the output of TCR recombination in a similar way in related and unrelated pairs, and inherited differences have a minor effect. Normalized repertoire overlap was always found to be slightly, but never significantly, higher in related mother-child pairs than in unrelated mother-child pairs. No persistent microchimeric T cell clones were found, with a detection sensitivity of approximately 100 clones per million clonotypes. In the study, deep NGS was used to compare the TCR beta repertoires of mothers and children, and features distinguishing related mother-child pairs from unrelated individuals were sought. The mean age was 40 +/- 4 years for the mothers and about 12 +/- 4 years for the children. After adapter ligation was performed with NEBNext reagents, the libraries were sequenced on an Illumina HiSeq 2000 with 100+100 nt paired-end reads. To prevent cross-contamination, the mother and child libraries were prepared a month apart and were sequenced in separate runs. Each donor had between roughly 500,000 and 2,100,000 distinct TCR beta clonotypes identified. Naive TCR beta clonotypes were estimated from low-frequency clonotypes matched to each donor's FACS-determined naive share, without sorting.

Here the chain combines TRBV20-1 and TRBJ2-5, and possibly TRBD2, on 5 matching bases. This TCR derives from a boy between 10 and 17 years old in good health. The sample was blood. The CDR3 reads as follows: CSARSGILQETQYF. The DNA is as follows: TGCAGTGCTAGATCCGGGATTCTACAAGAGACCCAGTACTTC.